Listed below are T cell receptor beta chains from one sample, sequenced in a study of Ad26.COV2.S vaccination and SARS-CoV-2 variants. Produced via immunoSEQ multiplex PCR; TCRdb's table is partial and in-frame only. The table records about 680,000 clones, about 90% of them present only once. Sequenced here: peripheral blood, sampled in a trial of Ad26.COV2.S vaccine versus placebo. Receptor source: a person aged 18-60 years who received the Ad26.COV2.S COVID-19 vaccine or a placebo. Each CDR3 is given with its conserved first and last residue.

j_call v_call cdr3_aa
TRBJ1-5 TRBV20-1 CSASKEILNQPQHF
TRBJ1-5 TRBV7-9 CASSLMGPSQPQHF
TRBJ1-5 TRBV30 CAWSVGQDNQPQHF
TRBJ1-2 TRBV7-2 CASSLAGQAYGYTF
TRBJ1-4 TRBV18 CASSPVGGTNEKLFF
TRBJ2-5 TRBV13 CASSLTTIQETQYF
TRBJ2-1 TRBV12-3/TRBV12-4 CASSLVEQFF
TRBJ2-3 TRBV12-3/TRBV12-4 CASSRAPDTQYF
TRBJ1-2 TRBV7-9 CASSLTRGDGYTF
TRBJ2-5 TRBV5-4 CASSPGGTSGRASETQYF
TRBJ2-7 TRBV12-3/TRBV12-4 CASSQGSHYEQYF
TRBJ2-7 TRBV7-2 CASSLFGGSYEQYF
TRBJ1-1 TRBV11-2 CASSLGVGPGTEAFF
TRBJ2-7 TRBV5-1 CASSLLSPATYEQYF
TRBJ2-7 TRBV30 CAWVGPAGIPDRRYEQYF
TRBJ2-7 TRBV10-1 CASSTSGWGEQYF
TRBJ1-6 TRBV2 CASIPETGYNSPLHF
TRBJ1-5 TRBV6-5 CASSYQGRQPQHF
TRBJ2-1 TRBV5-4 CASSNLEDYEQFF
TRBJ2-3 TRBV3-1/TRBV3-2 CASSQDRLAGTDTQYF
TRBJ2-1 TRBV2 CASSEGGPSYNEQFF
TRBJ2-7 TRBV12-3/TRBV12-4 CASSVLSYEQYF
TRBJ2-1 TRBV2 CASSGQGDNEQFF
TRBJ2-5 TRBV24-1 CATSDGGRRETQYF
TRBJ2-2 TRBV18 CASSSLAGGTGELFF
TRBJ2-3 TRBV7-8 CASSSTSGRLITDTQYF
TRBJ2-5 TRBV5-5 CASSLGRDLETQYF
TRBJ2-7 TRBV5-1 CASSLPGEQYF
TRBJ1-5 TRBV4-1 CASSQDFGGAQPQHF
TRBJ1-1 TRBV2 CASVSFGGAGTEAFF
TRBJ2-3 TRBV29-1 CSAPGQVSNTQYF
TRBJ1-6 TRBV6-5 CASSPQVWSSPLHF
TRBJ2-7 TRBV3-1/TRBV3-2 CASSPGLAVSYEQYF
TRBJ1-2 TRBV27 CASSFAGANYGYTF
TRBJ2-7 TRBV5-6 CASSFTRGTGTYEQYF
TRBJ2-7 TRBV5-4 CASSVGGGRSYEQYF
TRBJ2-3 TRBV4-3 CASSAQSTSGNTDTQYF
TRBJ2-3 TRBV30 CAWSVKRTSGSTDTQYF
TRBJ2-3 TRBV6-5 CASSYPTWDTQYF
TRBJ2-1 TRBV6-5 CASSIGRSSYNEQFF
TRBJ1-1 TRBV3-1/TRBV3-2 CASSQGVLNTEAFF
TRBJ2-2 TRBV30 CAWSVHGTGNTGELFF
TRBJ2-7 TRBV19 CASSIRQSSSYEQYF
TRBJ2-1 TRBV19 CASSSGTSWDEQFF
TRBJ1-1 TRBV10-3 CAISGRENTEAFF
TRBJ1-1 TRBV7-9 CASSLRQGANTEAFF
TRBJ2-3 TRBV19 CASSNGERTDTQYF
TRBJ1-6 TRBV10-3 CAISGRGDSPLHF
TRBJ2-2 TRBV4-1 CASSQEIRDRGITANTGELFF
TRBJ1-4 TRBV4-3 CASSLGTGDNSNEKLFF
TRBJ2-1 TRBV7-9 CASSLGHYNEQFF
TRBJ2-5 TRBV19 CASTRGGKETQYF
TRBJ1-6 TRBV5-4 CASSGAGTVDSPLHF